Listed below are T cell receptor beta chains from one sample, sequenced in a study of T cell clonotyping in hematopoietic cell transplantation. The assay was immunoSEQ multiplex PCR, and TCRdb's table has in-frame clones only and misses some. The table records under 10,000 clones, approximately 80% of them present only once. This specimen was peripheral blood mononuclear cells, taken 180 days after allogeneic stem cell transplant. The receptors were gathered from a female patient between 50 and 59 years old who had an allogeneic stem cell transplant from an unrelated donor, so the T cells may come from the graft donor. Some clones in this sample may be carry-over from other donors' samples. The CDR3 runs from the conserved cysteine through the conserved F or W. The D gene is left open where the match is weak. Clone size is given for some rows only: seen once, a few or many times, or a class if the clone is expanded.

V	size	J	D	CDR3	DNA
TRBV28	NA	TRBJ1-2	NA	CASSLERGYGYTF	TGTGCCAGCAGTTTAGAGAGGGGGTATGGCTACACCTTC
TRBV7-8	NA	TRBJ1-2	NA	CASSPRAAAGYTF	TGTGCCAGCAGCCCTCGGGCCGCGGCGGGCTACACCTTC
TRBV6-1	once	TRBJ2-5	NA	CASSFSVGETQYF	TGTGCCAGCAGTTTTTCCGTTGGGGAGACCCAGTACTTC
TRBV2	NA	TRBJ2-5	NA	CASANSGEGTQYF	TGTGCCAGCGCGAACAGTGGCGAGGGGACCCAGTACTTC
TRBV28	NA	TRBJ2-2	NA	CASRRTPRQSNTGELFF	TGTGCCAGCAGGCGGACCCCACGACAGTCAAACACCGGGGAGCTGTTTTTT
TRBV9	NA	TRBJ2-1	TRBD1	CASSPTTGDVYNEQFF	TGTGCCAGCAGCCCCACGACAGGGGATGTCTACAATGAGCAGTTCTTC
TRBV2	NA	TRBJ2-7	TRBD2	CATRGTSASFSYEQYF	TGTGCCACCCGGGGGACTAGCGCCAGCTTCTCCTACGAGCAGTACTTC
TRBV7-2	once	TRBJ1-2	TRBD1	CASSPQGSYGYTF	TGTGCCAGCAGCCCACAGGGGAGCTATGGCTACACCTTC
TRBV7-9	few	TRBJ2-1	TRBD2	CAGAGGPDNEQFF	TGTGCTGGAGCGGGAGGGCCGGACAATGAGCAGTTCTTC
TRBV28	NA	TRBJ1-2	NA	CASSLLGGYGYTF	TGTGCCAGCAGTTTATTGGGGGGATATGGCTACACCTTC
TRBV6-5	NA	TRBJ2-3	NA	CASSPGPQDTQYF	TGCGCCAGCAGTCCAGGACCGCAGGATACGCAGTATTTT
TRBV5-8	NA	TRBJ2-6	NA	CASSFRVSGANVLTF	TGTGCCAGCAGCTTTAGAGTCTCTGGGGCCAACGTCCTGACTTTC
TRBV28	NA	TRBJ2-3	TRBD2	CASSEPGGGHPDTQYF	TGTGCCAGCAGCGAACCGGGCGGGGGGCATCCAGATACGCAGTATTTT
TRBV11-3	NA	TRBJ2-3	NA	CASSTGTDTQYF	TGTGCCAGCAGCACAGGTACAGATACGCAGTATTTT
TRBV9	NA	TRBJ1-4	NA	CASSGTADNEKLFF	TGTGCCAGCAGCGGTACGGCAGATAATGAAAAACTGTTTTTT
TRBV7-9	NA	TRBJ2-7	NA	CASSLTGGEPEQYF	TGTGCCAGCAGCTTAACTGGGGGCGAACCCGAGCAGTACTTC
TRBV11-3	NA	TRBJ1-3	NA	CASSSVRGEPGNTIYF	TGTGCCAGCAGCTCAGTCCGAGGAGAGCCTGGAAACACCATATATTTT
TRBV6-1	few	TRBJ2-7	NA	CASPPLGGLAYEQYF	TGTGCCAGCCCCCCACTTGGGGGTTTGGCCTACGAGCAGTACTTC
TRBV30	NA	TRBJ2-2	NA	CAWIRANTGELFF	TGTGCCTGGATTCGAGCGAACACCGGGGAGCTGTTTTTT
TRBV10-3	NA	TRBJ2-1	NA	CAISDFDYQNNEQFF	TGTGCCATCAGTGACTTCGACTACCAGAACAATGAGCAGTTCTTC
TRBV19	NA	TRBJ1-2	TRBD1	CASRTGRGYTF	TGTGCCAGCCGGACAGGCCGCGGCTACACCTTC
TRBV30	NA	TRBJ2-7	NA	CAWRRGDHEQYF	TGTGCCTGGAGAAGGGGGGACCACGAGCAGTACTTC
TRBV14	NA	TRBJ1-2	NA	CASSQRTYGYTF	TGTGCCAGCAGCCAAAGGACGTATGGCTACACCTTC
TRBV7-5	NA	TRBJ1-2	NA	CARSSDGDYGYTF	TGTGCCAGAAGTTCTGACGGAGACTATGGCTACACCTTC
TRBV5-6	NA	TRBJ1-5	NA	CASSSGGGSGRWNQPQHF	TGTGCCAGCAGCTCCGGGGGGGGATCGGGTCGTTGGAATCAGCCCCAGCATTTT
TRBV5-1	NA	TRBJ2-6	NA	CASSHMAGVGANVLTF	TGCGCCAGCAGCCACATGGCAGGGGTTGGGGCCAACGTCCTGACTTTC